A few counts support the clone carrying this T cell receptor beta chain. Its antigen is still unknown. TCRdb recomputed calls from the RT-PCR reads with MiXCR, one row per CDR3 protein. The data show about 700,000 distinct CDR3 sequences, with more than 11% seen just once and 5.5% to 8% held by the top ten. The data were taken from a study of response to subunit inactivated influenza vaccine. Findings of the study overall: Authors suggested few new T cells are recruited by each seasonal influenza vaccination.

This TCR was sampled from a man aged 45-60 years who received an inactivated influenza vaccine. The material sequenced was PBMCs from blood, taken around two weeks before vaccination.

CDR3 loop: CASSFNSGGNTGELFF. The DNA for the CDR3 is TGTGCCAGCAGCTTCAACTCGGGGGGGAACACCGGGGAGCTGTTTTTT. This rearrangement joins TRBV4-2 to TRBJ2-2, with 7 bases lining up with TRBD2. V lost 5 bases and J lost 1; bases outside the gene matches: 7. CDR3 length equals 16 residues. CDR1 and CDR2 (germline): LGHNA, YNFKEQ.